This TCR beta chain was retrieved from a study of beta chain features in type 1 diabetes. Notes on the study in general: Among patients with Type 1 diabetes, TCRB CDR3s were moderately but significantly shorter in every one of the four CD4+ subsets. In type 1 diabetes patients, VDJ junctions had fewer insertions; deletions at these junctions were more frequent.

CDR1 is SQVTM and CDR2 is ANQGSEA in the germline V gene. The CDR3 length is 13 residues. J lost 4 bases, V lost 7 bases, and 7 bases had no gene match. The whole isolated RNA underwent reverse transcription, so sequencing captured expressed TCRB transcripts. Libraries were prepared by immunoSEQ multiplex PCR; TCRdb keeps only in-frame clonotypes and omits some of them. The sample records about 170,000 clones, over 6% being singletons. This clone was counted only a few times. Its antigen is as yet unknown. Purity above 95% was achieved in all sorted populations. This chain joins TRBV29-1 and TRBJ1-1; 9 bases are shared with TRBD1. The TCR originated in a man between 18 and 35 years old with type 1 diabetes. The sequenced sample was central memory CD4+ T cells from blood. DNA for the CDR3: TGCAGCGGGGGGGACAGGGTTGGCACTGAAGCTTTCTTT. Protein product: CSGGDRVGTEAFF.